These 30 T cell receptor beta chains were sequenced from one sample in a study of blood T cells in healthy people across ages. Combining a sample-barcoded 5' primer with a J-beta primer mix, a second PCR ran for about 6 to 12 cycles. TCRdb reprocessed the 5' RACE reads via MiXCR and lists one record per CDR3 protein. The repertoire holds roughly 500,000 distinct CDR3 sequences, with 27% as singletons. Sequencing used blood. These receptors all come from a woman in her seventies in good health.

This clonotype turned up a few times. The J gene is TRBJ2-5, the V gene TRBV20-1; no reliable D call. CDR1 is DFQATT, CDR2 SNEGSKA, per germline (reference sequence). Trimming shortened V by 5 bases and J by 2 bases, and 12 bases separated the two germline ends. CDR3 size: 13 residues. The CDR3 DNA reads as TGCAGTGCTTGGTCCCGGAGTCAAGAGACCCAGTACTTC. Translated, it gives CSAWSRSQETQYF.

This clonotype occurred a few times. V gene TRBV29-1 combines with J gene TRBJ1-2; D is unresolved. V was cut by 4 bases and J by 8 bases, with 23 bases left in between. From germline, CDR1 is SQVTM and CDR2 ANQGSEA. The CDR3 sequence is 15 residues long. CDR3 in amino acids: CSVVPGSEGVGGYTF. The CDR3 coding sequence is TGCAGCGTTGTCCCAGGATCAGAGGGCGTTGGAGGCTACACCTTC.

The rearrangement uses TRBV25-1 and TRBJ2-7; the D is unclear. Germline values: CDR1 MGHDK, CDR2 SYGVNS. The CDR3 extends over 12 amino acids. V lost 6 bases to trimming and J lost 0 bases, with 6 bases between them. In DNA form, the CDR3 reads TGTGCCAGCAGCGACATCTCCTACGAGCAGTACTTC. Its protein product is CASSDISYEQYF.

This sequence joins TRBV15 and TRBJ2-1, with 8 bases fitting TRBD2. The germline V gene has CDR1 LNHNV and CDR2 YYDKDF (reference sequence). The CDR3 runs 15 residues. The J segment lost 7 bases and the V segment lost 3 bases, leaving 8 bases of the junction unmatched. The DNA of the CDR3 is TGTGCCACCAGCAGTCGTTCCGGGGGGGTGAATGAGCAGTTCTTC. Amino acids: CATSSRSGGVNEQFF.

This clonotype was picked up many times. This chain connects TRBV5-6 to TRBJ2-1, with TRBD1 as a possible D gene (5 bases). The CDR3 has 13 amino acids. V lost 4 bases to trimming and J lost 4 bases, with 9 bases between them. The germline gives CDR1 SGHDT, CDR2 YYEEEE. In DNA, the CDR3 is TGTGCCAGCAGCCGCGGACAATACAATGAGCAGTTCTTC. Its translation: CASSRGQYNEQFF.

This sequence joins TRBV29-1 and TRBJ1-3; D ambiguous. This CDR3 contains 13 residues. The V gene lost 7 bases and the J gene lost 0 bases, with 10 bases spanning the gap. Germline loops: CDR1 SQVTM, CDR2 ANQGSEA. The chain's CDR3 is CSARALSGNTIYF. CDR3 bases: TGCAGCGCTCGGGCCCTCTCTGGAAACACCATATATTTT.

This clonotype has only a few counts. This sequence joins TRBV7-2 and TRBJ1-6; 11 positions agree with TRBD1. The germline V gene encodes CDR1 SGHTA and CDR2 FQGNSA. Trimming at V came to 1 base and at J to 10 bases, leaving 6 bases not matched to a gene. The CDR3 consists of 16 residues. CDR3 bases: TGTGCCAGCAGCTTAGATGGACAGGGGGCTTGGTCACCCCTCCACTTT. It is translated as CASSLDGQGAWSPLHF. Full variable domain (missing parts from reference TRBV7-2 and TRBJ1-6): GAGVSQSPSNKVTEKGKDVELRCDPISGHTALYWYRQSLGQGLEFLIYFQGNSAPDKSGLPSDRFSAERTGGSVSTLTIQRTQQEDSAVYLCASSLDGQGAWSPLHFGNGTRLTVT.

In its sample, this clonotype was seen a few times. Its ends do not fully match the called genes, so a read error is possible. The gene calls are TRBV6-5 and TRBJ2-5; D remains unclear. The CDR3 has 13 amino acids. Germline V gives CDR1 MNHEY, CDR2 SVGAGI. The CDR3 reads CASSSWLQETQYF. DNA for the CDR3: TGCGCCAGCAGTTCGTGGCTTCAAGAGACCCAGTACTTC.

This clonotype turned up a few times. V and J are TRBV15 and TRBJ2-1, with TRBD1 matching over 7 bases. Germline lookup yields CDR1 LNHNV and CDR2 YYDKDF (reference sequence). The CDR3 is made up of 14 amino acids. J gave up 4 bases and V 5 bases, and 5 bases lay outside the gene matches. The CDR3 sequence is CATSHRDRYNEQFF. In nucleotides, the CDR3 is TGTGCCACCAGCCACCGGGACAGATACAATGAGCAGTTCTTC.

The chain uses TRBV7-2 and TRBJ2-2; TRBD2 might be the D (6 bases). This CDR3 has 17 residues. V was pared by 5 bases and J by 4 bases, with 20 bases between. Germline V gene data show CDR1 as SGHTA and CDR2 as FQGNSA. The CDR3, as DNA: TGTGCCAGCAGCCCAGGTGGTGCGGGAAGGGGCACCGGGGAGCTGTTTTTT. The encoded protein is CASSPGGAGRGTGELFF.

The chain uses TRBV7-2 and TRBJ2-1, with 8 positions matching TRBD1. The closer fit of TRBJ2-7 to the DNA end suggests the J call may be wrong. The germline V gene has CDR1 SGHTA and CDR2 FQGNSA. The CDR3 contains 15 residues. The DNA for the CDR3 is TGTGCCAGCAGCTTAGCGGGCAGGGGGCTCTACGAGCAGTACTTC. It is translated as CASSLAGRGLYEQYF.

The chain uses TRBV15 and TRBJ1-5; D unresolved. Trimming removed 0 bases from V and 1 base from J, with 4 bases in between. The V gene's germline CDR1 is LNHNV and CDR2 YYDKDF (reference sequence). There are 14 residues in the CDR3. The CDR3 DNA is TGTGCCACCAGCAGAGATTTCAGCAATCAGCCCCAGCATTTT. Translation gives CATSRDFSNQPQHF.

This clonotype was counted between two and nine times. V gene TRBV6-5 combines with J gene TRBJ1-3; D perhaps matches TRBD1 (6 bases). Germline V gene lookup returns CDR1 MNHEY and CDR2 SVGAGI. CDR3 length equals 15 residues. V lost 4 bases to trimming and J lost 3 bases, with 13 bases between them. CDR3 sequence: CASSSAGAYGNTIYF. The CDR3 region has the DNA TGTGCCAGCAGTTCTGCGGGGGCATATGGAAACACCATATATTTT.

The table lists this clonotype with many counts. This chain connects TRBV29-1 to TRBJ1-3, with 7 positions matching TRBD1. The CDR3 extends over 12 amino acids. CDR1 and CDR2 from the germline V gene are SQVTM and ANQGSEA. Trimming cost V 6 bases and J 8 bases; bases outside gene matches: 7. The CDR3 sequence is CSVKGAGDTIYF. Written as DNA, the CDR3 is TGCAGCGTGAAGGGGGCGGGAGACACCATATATTTT.

This clonotype was seen only a few times. The rearrangement uses TRBV5-1 and TRBJ2-1; D is perhaps TRBD1 or TRBD2 (6 bases each). V was clipped by 4 bases and J by 5 bases, with 13 bases between them. CDR1 and CDR2 (germline): SGHRS, YFSETQ. This CDR3 contains 14 residues. CDR3 protein: CASSKGGSDNEQFF. CDR3 coding DNA: TGCGCCAGCAGCAAAGGGGGGTCCGACAATGAGCAGTTCTTC.

In its sample, this clonotype was seen a few times. The gene calls are TRBV20-1 and TRBJ1-1; no definite D call. The CDR3 sequence is 13 residues long. Germline CDR1 DFQATT, CDR2 SNEGSKA (reference sequence). V was cut by 5 bases and J by 1 base, with 11 bases left in between. CDR3: CSAGKSTNTEAFF. The CDR3 DNA follows: TGCAGTGCTGGGAAGAGTACGAACACTGAAGCTTTCTTT.

This rearrangement joins TRBV5-1 to TRBJ2-5; the D gene is possibly TRBD1 (6 bases). CDR1 and CDR2 from the germline V gene are SGHRS and YFSETQ. V dropped 2 bases and J dropped 7 bases, with 15 bases sitting between them. The CDR3 has 14 amino acids. The CDR3 DNA follows: TGCGCCAGCAGCTTATTACAGGGTGACGGGACCCAGTACTTC. Amino acids: CASSLLQGDGTQYF.

This clonotype came up a few times. The chain employs TRBV12-3 or TRBV12-4 and TRBJ2-5, with 10 bases that match TRBD1. Losses at the gene ends were 4 bases for V and 5 bases for J; bases not matched to a gene: 4. There are 14 residues in the CDR3. The CDR3 protein is CASSSWDRGETQYF. The CDR3 nucleotides read TGTGCCAGCAGTTCATGGGACAGGGGCGAGACCCAGTACTTC.

V is TRBV6-2 or TRBV6-3 and J is TRBJ1-5, with D maybe TRBD1 (5 bases). Per the germline V gene, CDR1 is MNHEY and CDR2 is SVGEGT. V shed 6 bases and J shed 4 bases, with 16 bases lying between them. CDR3 length: 15 residues. CDR3 nucleotide sequence: TGTGCCAGCAGCCCTCCGGGGGTGGGGAATCAGCCCCAGCATTTT. Its translation is CASSPPGVGNQPQHF.

There are a few counts of this clonotype. A read error is possible here, since a much larger clone lies one base away. The V gene is TRBV12-3 or TRBV12-4, the J gene TRBJ2-5, with TRBD2 as a possible D gene (7 bases). The CDR3 is 15 amino acids. Trimming pared 5 bases from V and 6 bases from J, leaving 19 bases between. The CDR3 bases are TGTGCCAGCAGTAGGGGGGGCGCTTTTCAGCAGACCCAGTACTTC. It is translated as CASSRGGAFQQTQYF.

The chain combines TRBV27 with TRBJ2-7; D is unresolved. The CDR3 runs to 14 residues. Trimming removed 0 bases from V and 3 bases from J, with 9 bases in between. The V gene's germline CDR1 is MNHEY and CDR2 SMNVEV (reference sequence). CDR3 residues: CASSLSIGYYEQYF. The CDR3 DNA reads TGTGCCAGCAGTTTATCGATAGGGTACTACGAGCAGTACTTC.

To note about this clonotype: The final CDR3 position lacks the conserved phenylalanine or tryptophan, pointing to a likely read error. This chain connects TRBV5-1 to TRBJ1-1; unclear D gene. The CDR3 loop spans 14 amino acids. V gave up 0 bases and J gave up 3 bases, with 9 bases separating them. CDR1 is SGHRS and CDR2 is YFSETQ in the germline V gene. Here the CDR3 reads CASSLGQTYTEAFL. The CDR3 bases are TGCGCCAGCAGCTTGGGGCAGACTTACACTGAAGCTTTCCTT.

This clonotype was seen a handful of times. The chain is built from TRBV7-2 and TRBJ1-2; no firm D call. Trimming took 5 bases from V and 8 from J, leaving 12 bases between them. The length of the CDR3 is 12 residues. The germline V gene has CDR1 SGHTA and CDR2 FQGNSA. As DNA, the CDR3 is TGTGCCAGCAGCCTAGGCTGGCAAGGCTACACCTTC. Translating gives CASSLGWQGYTF.

This chain uses TRBV7-9 with TRBJ2-5; D might be TRBD2 (7 bases). The germline V and J ends were trimmed by 1 base and 5 bases, with 14 bases remaining between them. Germline CDR1 is SEHNR and CDR2 is FQNEAQ (reference sequence). The CDR3 spans 15 residues. The CDR3 protein is CASSLEVGGRETQYF. CDR3 nucleotides: TGTGCCAGCAGCTTAGAGGTCGGGGGGCGGGAGACCCAGTACTTC.

This clonotype came up a few times. CDR3 sequence: CASSQSVAGWQFF. The CDR3 coding sequence is TGTGCCAGCAGCCAGTCGGTAGCGGGGTGGCAGTTCTTC. The chain employs TRBV4-2 and TRBJ2-1; TRBD2 agrees at 8 bases. The germline CDR1 and CDR2 sequences are LGHNA and YNFKEQ. The V segment lost 3 bases and the J segment 12 bases; nucleotides outside the gene matches: 7. This CDR3 has 13 residues.

The chain joins TRBV3-1 to TRBJ2-5, with a tentative D call TRBD1 (6 bases). This CDR3 contains 13 residues. CDR1 LGHDT and CDR2 YNNKEL come from the germline V gene (reference sequence). Trimming stripped 5 bases from V and 7 bases from J, with 14 bases between. CDR3 sequence reads: CASSSTSRGTQYF. The CDR3, as DNA: TGTGCCAGCAGCTCGACGAGCAGGGGGACCCAGTACTTC.

The rearrangement uses TRBV7-9 and TRBJ2-3; 7 bases agree with TRBD1. This CDR3 contains 12 residues. CDR1 and CDR2 (germline): SEHNR, FQNEAQ (reference sequence). Trimming cost V 6 bases and J 7 bases; bases outside gene matches: 4. In DNA, the CDR3 is TGTGCCAGCAGGACAGGGAGTAATACGCAGTATTTT. Its translation is CASRTGSNTQYF.

The chain links TRBV7-2 to TRBJ2-5; possibly TRBD1 or TRBD2 for D (5 bases each). There are 15 residues in the CDR3. Trimming took 2 bases from V and 5 from J, leaving 15 bases between them. The germline gives CDR1 SGHTA, CDR2 FQGNSA. DNA of the CDR3: TGTGCCAGCAGCTTAAACTTGGGGCTAGCTGAGACCCAGTACTTC. It translates to CASSLNLGLAETQYF.

V usage is TRBV2 and J usage is TRBJ2-5; TRBD1 is a possible D gene (5 bases). Germline V gene data show CDR1 as SNHLY and CDR2 as FYNNEI. The V gene lost 3 bases and the J gene lost 5 bases, with 19 bases spanning the gap. The CDR3 runs to 16 residues. The DNA of the CDR3 is TGTGCCAGCAGTGACCACGGACAAGGACAAGGGGAGACCCAGTACTTC. Its translation: CASSDHGQGQGETQYF. Supplemented by reference TRBV2 and TRBJ2-5, the full variable domain reads EPEVTQTPSHQVTQMGQEVILRCVPISNHLYFYWYRQILGQKVEFLVSFYNNEISEKSEIFDDQFSVERPDGSNFTLKIRSTKLEDSAMYFCASSDHGQGQGETQYFGPGTRLLVL.

The chain uses TRBV6-5 and TRBJ2-7, with TRBD1 as a possible D gene (6 bases). The CDR3 length is 11 residues. Germline V lookup: CDR1 MNHEY, CDR2 SVGAGI. The V end lost 6 bases, the J end lost 6 bases, and 9 bases lay between the germline ends. As DNA, the CDR3 is TGTGCCAGCAGAACAGGGCCCGAGCAGTACTTC. Residues: CASRTGPEQYF.